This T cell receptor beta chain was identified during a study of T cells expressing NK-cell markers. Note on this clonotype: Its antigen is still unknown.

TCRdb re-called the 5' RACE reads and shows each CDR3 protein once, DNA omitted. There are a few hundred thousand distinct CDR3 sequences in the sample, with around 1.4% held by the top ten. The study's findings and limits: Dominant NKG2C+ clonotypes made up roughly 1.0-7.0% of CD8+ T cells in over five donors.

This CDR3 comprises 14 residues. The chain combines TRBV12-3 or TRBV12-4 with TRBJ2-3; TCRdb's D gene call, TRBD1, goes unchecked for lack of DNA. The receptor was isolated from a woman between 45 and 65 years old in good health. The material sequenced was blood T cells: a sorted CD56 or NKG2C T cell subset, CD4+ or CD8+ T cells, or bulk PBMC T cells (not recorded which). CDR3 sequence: CASSLGRGQGAQYF.